This entry lists 14 T cell receptor beta chains sequenced from one sample in a study of T cells in Graves' hyperthyroidism and ophthalmopathy. Amplified TCR beta CDR3 regions came from RNA transcripts. First-round RT-PCR targeting the TCR CDR3 was performed with the HTBI primer set. TCRdb ran MiXCR on the multiplex PCR reads and lists one entry per CDR3 protein. Of just over 550,000 distinct CDR3 sequences listed, just over 45% are singletons. Sequenced sample: peripheral blood or thyroid tissue (not recorded which). The receptors stem from a woman younger than 30 with Graves' hyperthyroidism.

This chain joins TRBV29-1 and TRBJ1-6; D perhaps matches TRBD1 (5 bases). The CDR3 loop spans 13 amino acids. V was trimmed by 7 bases and J by 8 bases, leaving 15 bases between them. CDR1 and CDR2 (germline): SQVTM, ANQGSEA. The CDR3: CSAQGTADSPLHF. CDR3 sequence (DNA): TGCAGCGCCCAAGGGACTGCCGATTCACCCCTCCACTTT.

The J gene is TRBJ1-1, the V gene TRBV10-3; no firm D call. Germline CDR1 and CDR2: ENHRY and SYGVKD. This CDR3 has 11 residues. V lost 3 bases, J lost 7 bases, and 6 bases lay in between. The CDR3 spells CAISEDGEAFF. In DNA, the CDR3 is TGTGCCATCAGTGAAGACGGTGAAGCTTTCTTT.

The V call is TRBV7-9, the J call TRBJ2-7; a weak D match, TRBD1 (5 bases). CDR3 length: 15 residues. Germline CDR1 SEHNR, CDR2 FQNEAQ (reference sequence). The V gene lost 5 bases and the J gene lost 3 bases, with 17 bases spanning the gap. DNA for the CDR3: TGTGCCAGCAGCAGAGAGTTAGACAGTTACTACGAGCAGTACTTC. Encoded protein: CASSRELDSYYEQYF.

There are a few counts of this clonotype. This chain links TRBV10-3 with TRBJ1-3; 8 nucleotides align to TRBD1. The CDR3 covers 14 residues. Trimming took 4 bases from V and 8 from J; bases not matched to a gene: 7. Per the germline V gene, CDR1 is ENHRY and CDR2 is SYGVKD. This chain's CDR3 is CAISGQGYGYTIYF. In nucleotides, the CDR3 is TGTGCCATCAGTGGACAGGGGTATGGCTACACCATATATTTT.

This clonotype has at least ten counts. The V and J genes are TRBV29-1 and TRBJ2-7; D is uncertain. Trimming removed 3 bases at V and 6 bases at J, with 12 bases between. Germline V CDR1 and CDR2: SQVTM, ANQGSEA. The CDR3 has 12 amino acids. The CDR3 DNA is TGCAGCGTTGAGAGGAATAAAGGCGAGCAGTACTTC. Amino acids: CSVERNKGEQYF.

The chain combines TRBV5-6 with TRBJ1-2, with D unclear. The CDR3 is 11 residues long. The ends were cut back, 2 bases at V and 4 bases at J, with 3 bases in the middle. Germline values: CDR1 SGHDT, CDR2 YYEEEE. DNA of the CDR3: TGTGCCAGCAGCTTCATCTATGGCTACACCTTC. It is translated as CASSFIYGYTF.

This clonotype was counted a few times. This rearrangement joins TRBV7-2 to TRBJ1-5; D is perhaps TRBD1 (6 bases). Per the germline V gene, CDR1 is SGHTA and CDR2 is FQGNSA. V dropped 1 base and J dropped 6 bases, with 13 bases sitting between them. This CDR3 region has 15 residues. The DNA of the CDR3 is TGTGCCAGCAGCTTAGACGACAGGTTTGGTCAGCCCCAGCATTTT. Residues: CASSLDDRFGQPQHF. The whole variable domain, remainder taken from reference TRBV7-2 and TRBJ1-5, is GAGVSQSPSNKVTEKGKDVELRCDPISGHTALYWYRQSLGQGLEFLIYFQGNSAPDKSGLPSDRFSAERTGGSVSTLTIQRTQQEDSAVYLCASSLDDRFGQPQHFGDGTRLSIL.

Ten or more counts support this clonotype. The chain employs TRBV7-9 and TRBJ2-5; 8 bases fit TRBD1. The germline V gene encodes CDR1 SEHNR and CDR2 FQNEAQ (reference sequence). The CDR3 is 17 amino acids. After removal of 5 bases from V and 5 bases from J, the junction contained 16 bases not matched to a gene. The CDR3 DNA is TGTGCCAGCAGCCAACCGCCCCGGACAGGGTCGAGGGAGACCCAGTACTTC. Amino acid sequence: CASSQPPRTGSRETQYF.

This clonotype came up a few times. Here the CDR3 reads CASSPRGYQETQYF. DNA for the CDR3: TGTGCCAGCAGCCCACGGGGGTACCAAGAGACCCAGTACTTC. The J gene is TRBJ2-5, the V gene TRBV9; maybe TRBD2 (6 bases). The CDR3 spans 14 residues. Germline V gene lookup returns CDR1 SGDLS and CDR2 YYNGEE. Trimming took 4 bases from V and 0 from J, leaving 10 bases between them.

The rearrangement joins TRBV7-9 to TRBJ1-1, with TRBD1 matching over 7 bases. CDR1 and CDR2 (germline): SEHNR, FQNEAQ (reference sequence). This CDR3 contains 15 residues. V lost 4 bases to trimming and J lost 1 base; unmatched junction nucleotides: 6. The CDR3 nucleotides are TGTGCCAGCAGCTCCCTAGACAGGGCGAACACTGAAGCTTTCTTT. It specifies CASSSLDRANTEAFF.

This clonotype was seen more than once but under ten times. This chain uses TRBV20-1 with TRBJ2-5; 7 nucleotides match TRBD1. In germline, CDR1 is DFQATT, CDR2 SNEGSKA (reference sequence). Unmatched junction bases numbered 6, after V lost 3 bases and J lost 5 bases. The CDR3 totals 13 residues. The CDR3 bases are TGCAGTGCTAGGGGGACAGCATCGGAGACCCAGTACTTC. It yields the protein CSARGTASETQYF.

The DNA for the CDR3 is TGTGCCAGCAGTGAATGGGGACGCGCTCAGCCCCAGCATTTT. It is translated as CASSEWGRAQPQHF. This chain links TRBV25-1 with TRBJ1-5; weak D call: TRBD1 (5 bases). CDR1 and CDR2 (germline): MGHDK, SYGVNS. CDR3 length: 14 amino acids. Trimming pared 1 base from V and 6 bases from J, leaving 10 bases between.

This clonotype was recorded at least ten times. This chain joins TRBV19 and TRBJ2-5; 7 nucleotides align to TRBD1. The length of the CDR3 is 13 residues. Germline trimming cut 4 bases from V and 5 bases from J; bases unmatched to any gene: 4. Germline V gene data show CDR1 as LNHDA and CDR2 as SQIVND (reference sequence). CDR3 bases: TGTGCCAGTAGTAAGGGGGCGCGGGAGACCCAGTACTTC. It codes for CASSKGARETQYF.

The CDR3 nucleotides are TGTGCCAGCAGCTATGGGTTCTCCTACGAGCAGTACTTC. Translating it yields CASSYGFSYEQYF. The V and J genes are TRBV2 and TRBJ2-7; D gene unclear. V lost 6 bases and J 0 bases, leaving 9 bases between the germline ends. Germline V lookup: CDR1 SNHLY, CDR2 FYNNEI. This CDR3 has 13 residues.